These 24 T cell receptor beta chains came from one sample sequenced in a study of T cell responses to AZD1222 COVID-19 vaccine. Generated by immunoSEQ multiplex PCR, the TCRdb table keeps only in-frame clones and is missing some. The sample consists of fewer than 110,000 clones, roughly 90% of them appearing once. The source was peripheral blood, collected on day 0 of AZD1222 vaccination. The receptors come from an adult in good health.

This clone showed up just once. The chain recombines TRBV3-1 (or the pseudogene TRBV3-2) with TRBJ1-2; TRBD1 matches at 7 bases. V trimming: 1 base; J trimming: 8 bases; junction bases outside the gene matches: 4. CDR3 length equals 13 residues. Germline values: CDR1 LGHDT, CDR2 YNNKEL (reference sequence). The CDR3 DNA sequence: TGTGCCAGCAGCCAAGGGGACAGTGGGGGCTACACCTTC. Its protein product is CASSQGDSGGYTF.

V gene TRBV9 combines with J gene TRBJ2-5; tentatively, D is TRBD2 (6 bases). TRBJ2-7 explains the end of the DNA better; the J call may be wrong. There are 14 residues in the CDR3. CDR1 and CDR2 (germline): SGDLS, YYNGEE. For the CDR3, the DNA is TGTGCCAGCAGCCCGGGACTGGCAAGATACGAGCAGTACTTC. As protein: CASSPGLARYEQYF.

The V and J genes are TRBV28 and TRBJ1-4; no firm D call. The CDR3 extends over 12 amino acids. Trimming stripped 3 bases from V and 8 bases from J, with 7 bases between. Germline CDR1 is MDHEN and CDR2 is SYDVKM. CDR3 in DNA: TGTGCCAGCAGTTTGGTAGTAGAAAAACTGTTTTTT. Residues: CASSLVVEKLFF.

This rearrangement joins TRBV3-1 (or the pseudogene TRBV3-2) to TRBJ1-2, with D possibly matching TRBD1 (5 bases). From germline, CDR1 is LGHDT and CDR2 YNNKEL (reference sequence). V was pared by 2 bases and J by 4 bases, with 17 bases between. The CDR3 is 16 amino acids. The CDR3 here is CASSQPTERRGYGYTF. CDR3 DNA sequence: TGTGCCAGCAGCCAACCGACAGAAAGGCGAGGCTATGGCTACACCTTC.

The genes are TRBV10-3 and TRBJ1-4; 7 bases are a match to TRBD1. This CDR3 region has 14 residues. Germline values: CDR1 ENHRY, CDR2 SYGVKD. Trimming took 6 bases from V and 2 from J; bases not matched to a gene: 3. CDR3 loop: CAIRETGTNEKLFF. DNA for the CDR3: TGTGCCATCAGGGAGACAGGGACTAATGAAAAACTGTTTTTT.

The chain has TRBV24-1 and TRBJ1-5; the D gene is possibly TRBD1 (5 bases). Trimming stripped 7 bases from V and 3 bases from J, with 12 bases between. The CDR3 spans 14 residues. Germline lookup yields CDR1 KGHDR and CDR2 SFDVKD. DNA for the CDR3: TGTGCCACCAGGCCTAGGGGAGACAATCAGCCCCAGCATTTT. It is translated as CATRPRGDNQPQHF.

This clone was detected only a few times. CDR3 protein: CASTGQGMLNTEAFF. CDR3 in DNA: TGTGCCAGCACCGGACAGGGAATGTTGAACACTGAAGCTTTCTTT. V gene TRBV2 combines with J gene TRBJ1-1; TRBD1 matches at 8 bases. The germline gives CDR1 SNHLY, CDR2 FYNNEI. This CDR3 comprises 15 residues. After removal of 7 bases from V and 0 bases from J, the junction contained 7 bases not matched to a gene.

In DNA, the CDR3 is TGTGCCAGCAGCCAAATGACAGGGCAGAATCAGCCCCAGCATTTT. Amino acids: CASSQMTGQNQPQHF. J is TRBJ1-5 and V is TRBV3-1 (or the pseudogene TRBV3-2); 7 bases are a match to TRBD1. J gave up 4 bases and V 2 bases, and 5 bases lay outside the gene matches. Germline V gives CDR1 LGHDT, CDR2 YNNKEL (reference sequence). The CDR3 is made up of 15 amino acids.

The DNA of the CDR3 is TGTGCCACCCTACCCTCGGACAGGGAAGGTCGGAACTATGGCTACACCTTC. Translated: CATLPSDREGRNYGYTF. The chain is built from TRBV19 and TRBJ1-2; the match to TRBD1 covers 8 bases. Losses at the gene ends were 10 bases for V and 2 bases for J; bases not matched to a gene: 18. This CDR3 has 17 residues. Germline CDR1 reads LNHDA; CDR2 reads SQIVND (reference sequence).

The chain combines TRBV7-2 with TRBJ2-7; D is possibly TRBD2 (8 bases). Germline CDR1 SGHTA, CDR2 FQGNSA. The V end lost 0 bases, the J end lost 5 bases, and 14 bases lay between the germline ends. This CDR3 spans 15 amino acids. The CDR3 DNA reads TGTGCCAGCAGCTTAGCAGGGGGCGGGAGGAACGAGCAGTACTTC. This sequence encodes CASSLAGGGRNEQYF.

The CDR3 DNA is TGTGCCAGCAATAGTGAGGGTAGCAATCAGCCCCAGCATTTT. Its protein product is CASNSEGSNQPQHF. The rearrangement links TRBV27 to TRBJ1-5; D remains unclear. Germline CDR1 is MNHEY and CDR2 is SMNVEV (reference sequence). V shed 7 bases and J shed 0 bases, with 10 bases lying between them. The CDR3 totals 14 residues.

The chain employs TRBV5-1 and TRBJ1-6; a possible D gene is TRBD1 (6 bases). Trimming pared 0 bases from V and 7 bases from J, leaving 17 bases between. CDR1 and CDR2 from the germline V gene are SGHRS and YFSETQ. There are 17 residues in the CDR3. CDR3 region: CASSLGPGAFENSPLHF. The CDR3 DNA sequence: TGCGCCAGCAGCTTGGGTCCGGGGGCCTTCGAAAATTCACCCCTCCACTTT.

The chain is built from TRBV7-9 and TRBJ2-1, with 7 nucleotides matching TRBD1. The CDR3 runs 15 residues. Trimming removed 4 bases from V and 7 bases from J; junction bases left unmatched: 10. Germline CDR1 is SEHNR and CDR2 is FQNEAQ (reference sequence). CDR3 nucleotide sequence: TGTGCCAGCAGCTCTCCGGGACAGACGAGTAATGAGCAGTTCTTC. Protein sequence: CASSSPGQTSNEQFF.

The rearrangement uses TRBV5-4 and TRBJ2-1, with a weak D call TRBD2 (6 bases). Germline V CDR1 and CDR2: SGHNT, YYREEE (reference sequence). This CDR3 comprises 16 residues. The V gene lost 2 bases and the J gene lost 8 bases, with 20 bases spanning the gap. The CDR3 sequence is CASSFGGTSKIHEQFF. CDR3 bases: TGTGCCAGCAGCTTCGGAGGGACGTCTAAGATCCATGAGCAGTTCTTC.

This chain uses TRBV27 with TRBJ1-5, with D tentatively TRBD1 (5 bases). The CDR3 length is 14 residues. Trimming took 2 bases from V and 3 from J, leaving 8 bases between them. Germline loops: CDR1 MNHEY, CDR2 SMNVEV (reference sequence). CDR3 in amino acids: CASSLQGFNQPQHF. CDR3 nucleotide sequence: TGTGCCAGCAGTTTACAGGGCTTCAATCAGCCCCAGCATTTT.

The chain links TRBV19 to TRBJ1-5, with 9 bases aligning to TRBD1. From germline, CDR1 is LNHDA and CDR2 SQIVND (reference sequence). This CDR3 has 16 residues. Trimming removed 4 bases from V and 4 bases from J; junction bases left unmatched: 8. For the CDR3, the DNA is TGTGCCAGTAGTACTTACTCGACAGGGGGGAATCAGCCCCAGCATTTT. Translation: CASSTYSTGGNQPQHF. Full variable domain (rest looked up from reference TRBV19 and TRBJ1-5): DGGITQSPKYLFRKEGQNVTLSCEQNLNHDAMYWYRQDPGQGLRLIYYSQIVNDFQKGDIAEGYSVSREKKESFPLTVTSAQKNPTAFYLCASSTYSTGGNQPQHFGDGTRLSIL.

The CDR3 loop reads CASSLTGLAGGFEQFF. The CDR3 DNA reads TGTGCCAGCAGTTTAACGGGACTAGCGGGAGGTTTTGAGCAGTTCTTC. The chain links TRBV27 to TRBJ2-1; 15 bases line up with TRBD2. The CDR3 consists of 16 residues. The V and J ends lost 2 bases and 9 bases, in that order; junction bases with no gene match: 5. Germline V gene data show CDR1 as MNHEY and CDR2 as SMNVEV (reference sequence).

The sample holds one count of this clone. The rearrangement uses TRBV7-2 and TRBJ2-2, with a possible D match to TRBD1 (6 bases). Germline CDR1 SGHTA, CDR2 FQGNSA. Trimming removed 3 bases from V and 0 bases from J, with 8 bases in between. The CDR3 covers 15 residues. DNA of the CDR3: TGTGCCAGCAGCTTGGGACACACGAACACCGGGGAGCTGTTTTTT. Translation gives CASSLGHTNTGELFF.

The V call is TRBV7-2, the J call TRBJ1-3; a possible D gene is TRBD1 (6 bases). The CDR3 contains 14 residues. The V gene lost 8 bases and the J gene lost 2 bases, with 13 bases spanning the gap. Germline-derived CDR1 and CDR2 are SGHTA and FQGNSA. CDR3 sequence reads: CASRTGLAGNTIYF. CDR3 sequence (DNA): TGTGCCAGCCGAACAGGGTTAGCTGGAAACACCATATATTTT. Full variable domain (outside the CDR3, taken from reference TRBV7-2 and TRBJ1-3): GAGVSQSPSNKVTEKGKDVELRCDPISGHTALYWYRQSLGQGLEFLIYFQGNSAPDKSGLPSDRFSAERTGGSVSTLTIQRTQQEDSAVYLCASRTGLAGNTIYFGEGSWLTVV.

The genes are TRBV7-9 and TRBJ1-4; D not resolved. The germline V gene encodes CDR1 SEHNR and CDR2 FQNEAQ (reference sequence). V was shortened by 5 bases and J by 4 bases, with 5 bases between the two germline ends. The CDR3 contains 12 residues. CDR3 nucleotides: TGTGCCAGCAGCCAAGTTAATGAAAAACTGTTTTTT. Amino acid sequence: CASSQVNEKLFF.

This chain connects TRBV11-3 to TRBJ2-1, with D perhaps matching TRBD1 (6 bases). V lost 5 bases to trimming and J lost 10 bases, with 21 bases between them. CDR3 length: 15 residues. Germline loops: CDR1 SGHNT, CDR2 YENEEA. The CDR3 loop reads CASSQAASGTREQFF. For the CDR3, the DNA is TGTGCCAGCAGCCAAGCGGCATCAGGGACAAGAGAGCAGTTCTTC.

This chain joins TRBV21-1 and TRBJ2-7; the table's D gene call, TRBD1, was not cross checked with the DNA. TRBV21-1 is assigned pseudogene status. There are 17 residues in the CDR3. The CDR3 reads CASSKTDRTPGHYEQYF. The CDR3 nucleotides are TGTGCCAGCAGCAAAACGGACAGAACTCCGGGACACTACGAGCAGTACTTC.

CDR3 bases: TGTGCCAGCAGCGTAGTAGGGGCCCTAACCGGGGAGCTGTTTTTT. Amino acid sequence: CASSVVGALTGELFF. V is TRBV9 and J is TRBJ2-2; a weak D match, TRBD1 (5 bases). CDR1 and CDR2 from the germline V gene are SGDLS and YYNGEE. This CDR3 spans 15 amino acids. The V end lost 0 bases, the J end lost 5 bases, and 11 bases lay between the germline ends.

The chain links TRBV6-4 to TRBJ1-5; maybe TRBD1 (5 bases). CDR3 length: 15 residues. Trimming took 6 bases from V and 6 from J, leaving 18 bases between them. From germline, CDR1 is MRHNA and CDR2 SNTAGT. This CDR3 reads CASRPGPGDSQPQHF. CDR3 nucleotides: TGTGCCAGCAGACCCGGACCCGGGGACTCTCAGCCCCAGCATTTT.